This entry features one T cell receptor beta chain sequence. The sample originates from a study of control samples from healthy donors and cancer patients. Libraries were prepared by immunoSEQ multiplex PCR; TCRdb keeps only in-frame clonotypes and omits some of them. Here the sample spans about 51,000 clones, roughly 90% being singletons. The sequencing input was PBMCs. The sequence was collected from a man aged 45-65 years with head and neck cancer.

CDR3 sequence: CASSQDNNNEQFF. In nucleotides, the CDR3 is TGTGCCAGCAGCCAAGATAATAACAATGAGCAGTTCTTC. The chain employs TRBV3-1 (or the pseudogene TRBV3-2) and TRBJ2-1; D ambiguous. V dropped 0 bases and J dropped 5 bases, with 5 bases sitting between them. CDR3 length equals 13 residues. CDR1 is LGHDT, CDR2 YNNKEL, per germline (reference sequence).